The 30 T cell receptor beta chains presented below share a single source sample, sequenced in a study of blood T cell repertoires in COVID-19. The protocol was immunoSEQ multiplex PCR, while the TCRdb copy is restricted to in-frame clones and leaves out a portion. This sample has around 110,000 clones; about nine tenths occur once, and the top ten carry 1.8%. The sequencing input was peripheral blood. The receptors were gathered from a human donor with active COVID-19. The donor label of this sample is uncertain.

J is TRBJ2-1 and V is TRBV3-1 (or the pseudogene TRBV3-2); 9 positions agree with TRBD2. Trimming cost V 4 bases and J 4 bases; bases outside gene matches: 11. The CDR3 runs to 17 residues. The germline V gene encodes CDR1 LGHDT and CDR2 YNNKEL (reference sequence). CDR3 amino acids: CASSPKGPGLAYNEQFF. CDR3 nucleotide sequence: TGTGCCAGCAGCCCCAAGGGACCGGGACTAGCTTACAATGAGCAGTTCTTC.

This clone was counted a single time. The chain links TRBV5-4 to TRBJ2-7, with TRBD1 matching over 8 bases. This CDR3 has 16 residues. Germline lookup yields CDR1 SGHNT and CDR2 YYREEE (reference sequence). Unmatched junction bases numbered 10, after V lost 4 bases and J lost 1 base. The CDR3 sequence: CASSPGMGTGSYEQYF. As DNA, the CDR3 is TGTGCCAGCAGCCCCGGAATGGGGACAGGTTCCTACGAGCAGTACTTC.

V gene TRBV7-2 combines with J gene TRBJ2-5; 9 nucleotides agree with TRBD1. Per the germline V gene, CDR1 is SGHTA and CDR2 is FQGNSA. This CDR3 spans 16 amino acids. With V trimmed by 5 bases and J by 5 bases, 12 bases remained unmatched. The CDR3 DNA follows: TGTGCCAGCAGCGGACACACCGGGACAGGGCTCGAGACCCAGTACTTC. It is translated as CASSGHTGTGLETQYF.

The chain uses TRBV4-1 and TRBJ2-7; 7 bases match TRBD2. The germline V gene encodes CDR1 MGHRA and CDR2 YSYEKL. There are 14 residues in the CDR3. V trimming: 3 bases; J trimming: 3 bases; junction bases outside the gene matches: 5. The CDR3 coding sequence is TGCGCCAGCAGCCAGCACTGGGGGGGCTACGAGCAGTACTTC. Protein product: CASSQHWGGYEQYF.

The chain recombines TRBV4-2 with TRBJ1-2; D may be TRBD1 (6 bases). From germline, CDR1 is LGHNA and CDR2 YNFKEQ. This CDR3 is built from 15 residues. Trimming removed 0 bases at V and 2 bases at J, with 10 bases between. As DNA, the CDR3 is TGTGCCAGCAGCCAAGATAAGGGGGGGAACTATGGCTACACCTTC. Translated, it gives CASSQDKGGNYGYTF.

In this sample, this clone turned up once. The V call is TRBV19, the J call TRBJ1-5; D not certain. Trimming removed 5 bases at V and 3 bases at J, with 14 bases between. The germline V gene has CDR1 LNHDA and CDR2 SQIVND (reference sequence). The CDR3 covers 15 residues. This chain's CDR3 is CASSPARTVNQPQHF. CDR3 nucleotide sequence: TGTGCCAGTAGTCCTGCCCGGACTGTCAATCAGCCCCAGCATTTT.

This rearrangement joins TRBV2 to TRBJ2-5; 7 bases fit TRBD2. CDR1 and CDR2 (germline): SNHLY, FYNNEI. V was pared by 7 bases and J by 2 bases, with 10 bases of the junction left unmatched. This CDR3 contains 15 residues. CDR3: CASTTSAYTQETQYF. CDR3 DNA sequence: TGTGCCAGCACCACTAGCGCATATACTCAAGAGACCCAGTACTTC.

The J gene is TRBJ2-1, the V gene TRBV4-3; TRBD1 agrees at 9 bases. Germline lookup yields CDR1 LGHNA and CDR2 YSLEER. The V segment lost 4 bases and the J segment 8 bases; nucleotides outside the gene matches: 6. The CDR3 totals 14 residues. The DNA for the CDR3 is TGCGCCAGCAGCCGACGGACAGGGGACCATGAGCAGTTCTTC. Translated: CASSRRTGDHEQFF.

This chain uses TRBV18 with TRBJ1-2; D might be TRBD1 (6 bases). This CDR3 has 17 amino acids. Trimming removed 3 bases at V and 2 bases at J, with 19 bases between. From germline, CDR1 is KGHSH and CDR2 LQKENI. The CDR3 here is CASSPLAYREENYGYTF. The CDR3 nucleotides read TGTGCCAGCTCACCTCTCGCCTACAGGGAAGAAAACTATGGCTACACCTTC.

This clone was seen only a few times. V and J are TRBV19 and TRBJ2-3; D is unresolved. Germline assignment: CDR1 LNHDA and CDR2 SQIVND (reference sequence). V lost 6 bases, J lost 0 bases, and 7 bases lay in between. CDR3 size: 13 residues. The CDR3 nucleotides read TGTGCCAGTAGGGCAACGAGCACAGATACGCAGTATTTT. This codes for CASRATSTDTQYF.

The gene calls are TRBV10-3 and TRBJ2-7; perhaps TRBD1 as D (6 bases). The germline V gene has CDR1 ENHRY and CDR2 SYGVKD. CDR3 length: 15 residues. Trimming removed 6 bases from V and 2 bases from J, with 17 bases in between. CDR3 coding DNA: TGTGCCATCAGAGGGGTGGACAGCAAGACCTACGAGCAGTACTTC. This codes for CAIRGVDSKTYEQYF.

The rearrangement links TRBV4-2 to TRBJ2-5, with 11 bases matching TRBD1. Germline CDR1 LGHNA, CDR2 YNFKEQ. V gave up 1 base and J gave up 7 bases; unmatched junction bases: 8. The CDR3 contains 16 residues. The CDR3 loop is CASSQVTGQGGRTQYF. The CDR3 DNA sequence: TGTGCCAGCAGCCAAGTGACGGGACAGGGGGGTCGGACCCAGTACTTC.

The chain links TRBV18 to TRBJ2-7; 9 bases match TRBD1. Trimming cost V 3 bases and J 5 bases; bases outside gene matches: 8. Germline-derived CDR1 and CDR2 are KGHSH and LQKENI. This CDR3 spans 15 amino acids. CDR3 in amino acids: CASSPPGQGHNEQYF. The DNA for the CDR3 is TGTGCCAGCTCACCGCCGGGACAGGGTCACAACGAGCAGTACTTC.

The rearrangement uses TRBV6-6 and TRBJ1-3, with D possibly being TRBD1 (6 bases). Germline loops: CDR1 MNHNY, CDR2 SVGAGI (reference sequence). The CDR3 spans 14 residues. The germline V and J ends were trimmed by 0 bases and 4 bases, with 7 bases remaining between them. CDR3 loop: CASSYSGQGNTIYF. The CDR3 nucleotides are TGTGCCAGCAGTTACTCTGGACAGGGAAACACCATATATTTT.

The CDR3 here is CASIGLQAFF. CDR3 bases: TGTGCCAGTATCGGACTCCAAGCTTTCTTT. The rearrangement uses TRBV19 and TRBJ1-1; D not certain. V was shortened by 7 bases and J by 9 bases, with 9 bases between the two germline ends. CDR3 length: 10 amino acids. From germline, CDR1 is LNHDA and CDR2 SQIVND (reference sequence).

This chain connects TRBV5-8 to TRBJ2-2; 8 positions agree with TRBD1. Germline V gene sequence: CDR1 SGHTS, CDR2 YDEGEE. The CDR3 is 17 amino acids. After removal of 3 bases from V and 4 bases from J, the junction contained 11 bases not matched to a gene. The CDR3 reads CASSSGSGGLATGELFF. CDR3 DNA: TGTGCCAGCAGCTCTGGCTCAGGGGGCTTGGCCACCGGGGAGCTGTTTTTT.

V usage is TRBV24-1 and J usage is TRBJ1-1; D is ambiguous. The V and J ends lost 2 bases and 1 base respectively, with 10 bases between them. The CDR3 is 15 amino acids. CDR1 and CDR2 from the germline V gene are KGHDR and SFDVKD. CDR3 residues: CATSDSGRRNTEAFF. Written as DNA, the CDR3 is TGTGCCACCAGTGATTCGGGGAGACGGAACACTGAAGCTTTCTTT.

The chain recombines TRBV6-5 with TRBJ2-7; D possibly corresponds to TRBD2 (5 bases). Germline V CDR1 and CDR2: MNHEY, SVGAGI. V gave up 2 bases and J gave up 7 bases, with 12 bases separating them. The CDR3 is 13 residues long. CDR3 sequence reads: CASSYRTEGEQYF. The CDR3 bases are TGTGCCAGCAGTTACCGGACTGAAGGGGAGCAGTACTTC.

This rearrangement joins TRBV15 to TRBJ1-5, with 12 nucleotides matching TRBD1. V was clipped by 3 bases and J by 7 bases; unmatched bases: 7. CDR1 and CDR2 from the germline V gene are LNHNV and YYDKDF (reference sequence). The CDR3 runs 16 residues. The CDR3 region is CATSRPGQGARQPQHF. The CDR3 bases are TGTGCCACCAGCAGGCCGGGACAGGGGGCAAGACAGCCCCAGCATTTT.

This chain joins TRBV11-2 and TRBJ2-5, with 8 bases lining up with TRBD1. Looked up from germline, CDR1 is SGHAT and CDR2 is FQNNGV. The CDR3 has 18 amino acids. V shed 2 bases and J 3 bases; nucleotides not matched to a gene: 14. CDR3 bases: TGTGCCAGCAGCTTACGGGGGTCCCAGGGGGCATTCGAAGAGACCCAGTACTTC. It yields the protein CASSLRGSQGAFEETQYF.

The chain employs TRBV5-4 and TRBJ2-1; TRBD1 might be the D (6 bases). There are 15 residues in the CDR3. Trimming took off 5 bases at V and 0 bases at J, with 12 bases between the two ends. Germline values: CDR1 SGHNT, CDR2 YYREEE (reference sequence). The CDR3 DNA follows: TGTGCCAGCAGTCAAGGACAGAGCTCCTACAATGAGCAGTTCTTC. This translates into CASSQGQSSYNEQFF.

This chain uses TRBV2 with TRBJ1-5; D not certain. Germline CDR1 SNHLY, CDR2 FYNNEI. V shed 8 bases and J shed 6 bases, with 20 bases lying between them. The CDR3 runs 15 residues. DNA of the CDR3: TGTGCCAGCGAGTTTACCTCGCTTGCGGGTCAGCCCCAGCATTTT. Its protein is CASEFTSLAGQPQHF.

The V call is TRBV19, the J call TRBJ2-6, with D perhaps TRBD2 (6 bases). Trimming took 7 bases from V and 1 from J, leaving 14 bases between them. The CDR3 extends over 16 amino acids. From germline, CDR1 is LNHDA and CDR2 SQIVND (reference sequence). The CDR3 nucleotides are TGTGCCAGTACTCCCCGTCGGGGGTCTGGGGCCAACGTCCTGACTTTC. Residues: CASTPRRGSGANVLTF.

The chain uses TRBV5-4 and TRBJ2-2, with TRBD2 identical over 15 bases. Germline V CDR1 and CDR2: SGHNT, YYREEE (reference sequence). This CDR3 comprises 17 residues. The V gene end was trimmed by 3 bases and the J gene end by 6 bases; junction bases not matched to a gene: 6. The CDR3 nucleotides are TGTGCCAGCAGCTCAGGACTAGCGGGGGGGTCCCCCGGGGAGCTGTTTTTT. This gives the protein CASSSGLAGGSPGELFF.

The rearrangement links TRBV1 to TRBJ1-2; the table's D call TRBD1 went unverified against the DNA. TRBV1 is shown as a pseudogene. The CDR3 contains 16 residues. DNA of the CDR3: TGCACCAGCAGCCAAGATCCCTGGGCACCTAACTATGGCTACACCTTC. Its protein is CTSSQDPWAPNYGYTF.

V gene TRBV7-6 combines with J gene TRBJ2-2; perhaps TRBD1 as D (5 bases). Germline V gives CDR1 SGHVS, CDR2 FNYEAQ. V was shortened by 1 base and J by 4 bases, with 19 bases between the two germline ends. CDR3 length: 18 residues. CDR3 amino acids: CASSLGDSHMRSTGELFF. In nucleotides, the CDR3 is TGTGCCAGCAGCTTAGGAGACAGCCACATGCGGAGCACCGGGGAGCTGTTTTTT.

The chain joins TRBV9 to TRBJ2-2; tentative D call: TRBD2 (7 bases). The CDR3 runs to 16 residues. CDR1 is SGDLS, CDR2 YYNGEE, per germline. V lost 4 bases and J lost 5, with 18 bases in between. Written as DNA, the CDR3 is TGTGCCAGCAGCTCGACTGGGGGGGCACTTACCGGGGAGCTGTTTTTT. This translates into CASSSTGGALTGELFF.

Written as DNA, the CDR3 is TGTGCCAGCAGCCCGGGGTATAGGGCCACTGAAGCTTTCTTT. It codes for CASSPGYRATEAFF. The chain is built from TRBV7-3 and TRBJ1-1; D call uncertain. The CDR3 runs to 14 residues. Looked up from germline, CDR1 is SGHTA and CDR2 is FQGTGA. With 5 bases removed from V and 4 bases from J, the gap between germline ends came to 14 bases. The complete variable domain, with remaining parts taken from reference TRBV7-3 and TRBJ1-1, reads GAGVSQTPSNKVTEKGKYVELRCDPISGHTALYWYRQSLGQGPEFLIYFQGTGAADDSGLPNDRFFAVRPEGSVSTLKIQRTERGDSAVYLCASSPGYRATEAFFGQGTRLTVV.

V usage is TRBV10-1 and J usage is TRBJ2-3; D unresolved. V was cut by 3 bases and J by 0 bases, with 7 bases left in between. This CDR3 has 14 amino acids. The germline CDR1 and CDR2 sequences are WNHNN and SYGVQD (reference sequence). The CDR3 loop reads CASSDARSTDTQYF. CDR3 DNA sequence: TGCGCCAGCAGTGATGCCAGAAGCACAGATACGCAGTATTTT.

This chain links TRBV11-3 with TRBJ2-5, with a tentative D call TRBD2 (5 bases). V lost 3 bases, J lost 4 bases, and 9 bases lay in between. There are 13 residues in the CDR3. From germline, CDR1 is SGHNT and CDR2 YENEEA. In DNA form, the CDR3 reads TGTGCCAGCAGCTTTAATCGGGGAGAGACCCAGTACTTC. It codes for CASSFNRGETQYF.